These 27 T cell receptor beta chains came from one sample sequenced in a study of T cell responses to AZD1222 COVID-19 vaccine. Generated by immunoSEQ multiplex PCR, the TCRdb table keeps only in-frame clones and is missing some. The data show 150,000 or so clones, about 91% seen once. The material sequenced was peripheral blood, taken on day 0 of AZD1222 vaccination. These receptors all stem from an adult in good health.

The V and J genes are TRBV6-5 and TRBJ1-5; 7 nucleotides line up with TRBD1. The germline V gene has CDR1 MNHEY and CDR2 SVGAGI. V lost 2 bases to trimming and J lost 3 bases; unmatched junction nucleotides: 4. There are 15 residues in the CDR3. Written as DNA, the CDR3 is TGTGCCAGCAGTTACCAGGGACAGCCCAATCAGCCCCAGCATTTT. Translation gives CASSYQGQPNQPQHF.

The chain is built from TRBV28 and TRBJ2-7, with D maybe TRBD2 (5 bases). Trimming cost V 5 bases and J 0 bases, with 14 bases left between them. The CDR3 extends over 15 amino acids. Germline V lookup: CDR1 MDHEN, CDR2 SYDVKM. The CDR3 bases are TGTGCCAGCAGTCCCCGCGAGCGGCGCTCCTACGAGCAGTACTTC. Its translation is CASSPRERRSYEQYF.

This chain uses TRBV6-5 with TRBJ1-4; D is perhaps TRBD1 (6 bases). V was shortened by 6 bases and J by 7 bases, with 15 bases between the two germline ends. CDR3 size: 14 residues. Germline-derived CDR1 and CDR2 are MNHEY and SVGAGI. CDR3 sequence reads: CASRPTGGAEKLFF. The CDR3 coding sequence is TGTGCCAGCAGGCCGACAGGAGGGGCTGAAAAACTGTTTTTT.

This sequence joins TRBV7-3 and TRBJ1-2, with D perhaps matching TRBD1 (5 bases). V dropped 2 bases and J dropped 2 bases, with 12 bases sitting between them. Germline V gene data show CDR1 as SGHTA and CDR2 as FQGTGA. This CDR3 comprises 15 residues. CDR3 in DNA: TGTGCCAGCAGCTTAGCTCCAGGGAAAAACTATGGCTACACCTTC. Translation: CASSLAPGKNYGYTF.

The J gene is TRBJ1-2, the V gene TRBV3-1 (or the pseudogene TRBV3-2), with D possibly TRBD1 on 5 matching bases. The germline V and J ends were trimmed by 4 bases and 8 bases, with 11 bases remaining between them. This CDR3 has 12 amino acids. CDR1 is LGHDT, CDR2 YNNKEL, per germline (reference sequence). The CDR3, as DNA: TGTGCCAGCAGCCCCCGCCGGGGCGGCTACACCTTC. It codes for CASSPRRGGYTF.

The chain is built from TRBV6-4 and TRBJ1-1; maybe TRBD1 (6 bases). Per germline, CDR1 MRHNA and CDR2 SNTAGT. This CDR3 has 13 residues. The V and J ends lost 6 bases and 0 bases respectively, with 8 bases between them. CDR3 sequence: CASRRTVNTEAFF. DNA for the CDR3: TGTGCCAGCAGGCGGACAGTGAACACTGAAGCTTTCTTT.

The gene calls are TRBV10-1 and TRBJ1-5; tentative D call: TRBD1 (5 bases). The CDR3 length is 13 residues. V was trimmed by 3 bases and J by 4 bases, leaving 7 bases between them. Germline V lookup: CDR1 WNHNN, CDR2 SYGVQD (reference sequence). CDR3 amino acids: CASSDGANQPQHF. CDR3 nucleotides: TGCGCCAGCAGTGATGGGGCAAATCAGCCCCAGCATTTT.

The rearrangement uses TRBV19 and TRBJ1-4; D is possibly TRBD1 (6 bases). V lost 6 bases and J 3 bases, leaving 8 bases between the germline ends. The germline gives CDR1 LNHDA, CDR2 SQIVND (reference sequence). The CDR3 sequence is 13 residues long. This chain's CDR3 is CASRNRANEKLFF. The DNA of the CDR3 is TGTGCCAGTAGGAACAGGGCTAATGAAAAACTGTTTTTT.

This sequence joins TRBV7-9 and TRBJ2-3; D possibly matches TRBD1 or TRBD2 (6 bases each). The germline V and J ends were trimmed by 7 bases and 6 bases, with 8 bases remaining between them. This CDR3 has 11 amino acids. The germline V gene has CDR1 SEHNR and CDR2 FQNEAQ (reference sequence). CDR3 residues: CASIGGDTQYF. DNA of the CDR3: TGTGCCAGCATAGGGGGGGATACGCAGTATTTT.

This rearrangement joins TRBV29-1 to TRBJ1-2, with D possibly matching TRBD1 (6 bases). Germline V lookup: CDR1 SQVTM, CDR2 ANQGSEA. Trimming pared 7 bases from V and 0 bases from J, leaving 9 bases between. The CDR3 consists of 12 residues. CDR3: CSGRGANYGYTF. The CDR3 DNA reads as TGCAGCGGCAGGGGAGCTAACTATGGCTACACCTTC.

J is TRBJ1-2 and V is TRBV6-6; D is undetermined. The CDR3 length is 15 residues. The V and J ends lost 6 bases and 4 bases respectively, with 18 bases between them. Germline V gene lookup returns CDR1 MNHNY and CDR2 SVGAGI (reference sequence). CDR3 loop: CASRTIQEAIYGYTF. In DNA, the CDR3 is TGTGCCAGCAGGACTATTCAAGAAGCCATCTATGGCTACACCTTC.

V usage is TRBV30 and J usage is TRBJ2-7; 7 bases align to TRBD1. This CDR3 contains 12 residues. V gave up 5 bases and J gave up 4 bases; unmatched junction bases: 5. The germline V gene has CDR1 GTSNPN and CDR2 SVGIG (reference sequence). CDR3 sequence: CAWEGARYEQYF. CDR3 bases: TGTGCCTGGGAGGGGGCGCGGTACGAGCAGTACTTC. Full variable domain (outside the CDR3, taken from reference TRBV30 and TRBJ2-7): SQTIHQWPATLVQPVGSPLSLECTVEGTSNPNLYWYRQAAGRGLQLLFYSVGIGQISSEVPQNLSASRPQDRQFILSSKKLLLSDSGFYLCAWEGARYEQYFGPGTRLTVT.

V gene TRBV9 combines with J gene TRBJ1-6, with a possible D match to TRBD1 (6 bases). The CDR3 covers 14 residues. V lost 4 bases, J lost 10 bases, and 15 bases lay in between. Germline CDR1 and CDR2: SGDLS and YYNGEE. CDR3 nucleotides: TGTGCCAGCAGCCCACAGGGTGCGGGATCACCCCTCCACTTT. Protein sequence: CASSPQGAGSPLHF.

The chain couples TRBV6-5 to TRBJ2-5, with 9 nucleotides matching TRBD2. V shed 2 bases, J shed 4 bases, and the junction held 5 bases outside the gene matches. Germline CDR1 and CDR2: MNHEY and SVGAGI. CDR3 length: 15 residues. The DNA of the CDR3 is TGTGCCAGCAGTTACAGCGGGAGGCAGGGAGAGACCCAGTACTTC. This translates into CASSYSGRQGETQYF.

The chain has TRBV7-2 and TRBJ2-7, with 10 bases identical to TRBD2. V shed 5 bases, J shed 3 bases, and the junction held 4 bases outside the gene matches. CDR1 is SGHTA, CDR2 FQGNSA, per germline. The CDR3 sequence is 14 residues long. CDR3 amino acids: CASSPRLAGYEQYF. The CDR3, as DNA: TGTGCCAGCAGCCCCCGACTAGCGGGCTACGAGCAGTACTTC.

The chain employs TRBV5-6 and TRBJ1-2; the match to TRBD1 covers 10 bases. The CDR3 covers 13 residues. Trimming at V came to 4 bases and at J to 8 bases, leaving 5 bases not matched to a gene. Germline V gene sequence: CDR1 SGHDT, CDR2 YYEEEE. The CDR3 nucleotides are TGTGCCAGCAGCAAGGGACAGGGGACCGGCTACACCTTC. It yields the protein CASSKGQGTGYTF.

This CDR3 is CASSISRTEAFF. The CDR3 bases are TGTGCCAGTAGTATATCCAGGACTGAAGCTTTCTTT. This sequence joins TRBV19 and TRBJ1-1; no clear D gene. In germline, CDR1 is LNHDA, CDR2 SQIVND (reference sequence). With 2 bases removed from V and 5 bases from J, the gap between germline ends came to 6 bases. The CDR3 contains 12 residues.

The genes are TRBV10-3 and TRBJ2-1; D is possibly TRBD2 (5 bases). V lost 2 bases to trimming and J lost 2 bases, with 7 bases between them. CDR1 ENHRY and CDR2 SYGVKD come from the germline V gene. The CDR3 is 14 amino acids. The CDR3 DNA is TGTGCCATCAGTGAGCGGGATCCCTACAATGAGCAGTTCTTC. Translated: CAISERDPYNEQFF.

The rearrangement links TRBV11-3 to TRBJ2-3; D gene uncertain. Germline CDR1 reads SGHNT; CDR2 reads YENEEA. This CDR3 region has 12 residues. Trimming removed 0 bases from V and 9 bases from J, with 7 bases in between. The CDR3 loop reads CASSLDVGTQYF. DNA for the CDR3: TGTGCCAGCAGCTTAGACGTGGGCACGCAGTATTTT.

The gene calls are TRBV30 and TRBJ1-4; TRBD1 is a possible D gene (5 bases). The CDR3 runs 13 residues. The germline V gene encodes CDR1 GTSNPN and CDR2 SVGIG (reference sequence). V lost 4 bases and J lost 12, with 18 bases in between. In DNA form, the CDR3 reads TGTGCCTGGAACCCCGCGGGGACCGGGGAACTGTTTTTT. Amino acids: CAWNPAGTGELFF.

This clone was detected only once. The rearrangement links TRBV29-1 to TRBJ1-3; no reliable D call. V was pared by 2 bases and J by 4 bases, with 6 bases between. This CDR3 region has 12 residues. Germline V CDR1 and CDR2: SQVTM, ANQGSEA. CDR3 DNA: TGCAGCGTTGAAATGGGAGGAAACACCATATATTTT. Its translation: CSVEMGGNTIYF.

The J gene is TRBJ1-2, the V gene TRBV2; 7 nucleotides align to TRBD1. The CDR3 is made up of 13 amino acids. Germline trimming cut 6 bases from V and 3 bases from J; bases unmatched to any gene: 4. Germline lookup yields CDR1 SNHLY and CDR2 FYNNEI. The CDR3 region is CASSPGGDYGYTF. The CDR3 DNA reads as TGTGCCAGCAGCCCAGGGGGAGACTATGGCTACACCTTC.

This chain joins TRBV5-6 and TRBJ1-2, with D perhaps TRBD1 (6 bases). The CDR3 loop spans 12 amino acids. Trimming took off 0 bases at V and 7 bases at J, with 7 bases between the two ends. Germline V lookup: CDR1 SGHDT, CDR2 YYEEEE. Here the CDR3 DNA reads TGTGCCAGCAGCTTGGAGGGGGGTGGCTACACCTTC. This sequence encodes CASSLEGGGYTF.

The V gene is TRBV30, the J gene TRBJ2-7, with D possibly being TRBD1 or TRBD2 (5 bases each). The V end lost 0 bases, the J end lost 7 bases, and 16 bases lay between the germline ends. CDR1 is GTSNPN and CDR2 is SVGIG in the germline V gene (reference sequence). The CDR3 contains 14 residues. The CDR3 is CAWSVLRGAREQYF. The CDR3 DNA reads TGTGCCTGGAGTGTACTGAGAGGGGCTAGGGAGCAGTACTTC.

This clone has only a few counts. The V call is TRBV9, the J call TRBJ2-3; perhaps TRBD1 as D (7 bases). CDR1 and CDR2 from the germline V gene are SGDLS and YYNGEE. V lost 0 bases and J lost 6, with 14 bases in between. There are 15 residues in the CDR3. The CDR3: CASSVAGAGGDTQYF. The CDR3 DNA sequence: TGTGCCAGCAGCGTAGCTGGCGCAGGGGGGGATACGCAGTATTTT.

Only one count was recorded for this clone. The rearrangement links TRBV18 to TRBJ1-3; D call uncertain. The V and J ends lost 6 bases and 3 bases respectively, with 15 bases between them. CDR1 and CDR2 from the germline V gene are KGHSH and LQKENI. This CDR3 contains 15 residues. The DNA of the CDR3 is TGTGCCAGCTCGCAGAATCTTGAGGGTGGAAACACCATATATTTT. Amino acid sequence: CASSQNLEGGNTIYF.

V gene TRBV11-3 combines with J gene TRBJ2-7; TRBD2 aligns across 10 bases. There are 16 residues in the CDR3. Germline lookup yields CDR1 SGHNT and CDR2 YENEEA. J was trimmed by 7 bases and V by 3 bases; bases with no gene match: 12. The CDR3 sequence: CASSFWVKREGSEQYF. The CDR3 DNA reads TGTGCCAGCAGCTTTTGGGTTAAGCGGGAGGGGAGTGAGCAGTACTTC.